This entry lists 10 T cell receptor beta chains sequenced from one sample in a study of T cell responses to AZD1222 COVID-19 vaccine. Profiling relied on immunoSEQ multiplex PCR, and the TCRdb table lists in-frame clones only, not all of them. The table records 180,000 or so clones, about 92% of them present only once. Source: peripheral blood, taken 28 days after the second AZD1222 dose. All receptors come from an adult who received the AZD1222 COVID-19 vaccine.

The chain carries TRBV2 and TRBJ2-7, with 8 bases that match TRBD1. The CDR3 is 13 residues long. Germline V gene sequence: CDR1 SNHLY, CDR2 FYNNEI. V was pared by 5 bases and J by 3 bases, with 3 bases of the junction left unmatched. CDR3 amino acids: CASSRDRFYEQYF. In nucleotides, the CDR3 is TGTGCCAGCAGTAGGGACAGGTTCTACGAGCAGTACTTC.

The chain recombines TRBV13 with TRBJ1-6, with TRBD1 identical over 7 bases. This CDR3 spans 16 amino acids. J lost 11 bases, V lost 5 bases, and 15 bases had no gene match. The germline V gene encodes CDR1 PRHDT and CDR2 FYEKMQ (reference sequence). CDR3 sequence (DNA): TGTGCCAGCAGCGGGCCTGACAGGGCCCCGGGGACACCCCTCCACTTT. As protein: CASSGPDRAPGTPLHF.

V usage is TRBV24-1 and J usage is TRBJ1-2; 11 bases are a match to TRBD1. V lost 4 bases to trimming and J lost 4 bases; unmatched junction nucleotides: 7. CDR1 and CDR2 (germline): KGHDR, SFDVKD. The CDR3 is 16 amino acids. The CDR3 nucleotides read TGTGCCACCAGTGAGGGATCCGGGACAGGGGGCTATGGCTACACCTTC. Encoded protein: CATSEGSGTGGYGYTF.

The gene calls are TRBV7-9 and TRBJ1-1; 10 nucleotides match TRBD1. This CDR3 contains 15 residues. Per the germline V gene, CDR1 is SEHNR and CDR2 is FQNEAQ (reference sequence). V was pared by 4 bases and J by 4 bases, with 6 bases of the junction left unmatched. The CDR3 loop is CASSSTGQGTTEAFF. The CDR3 DNA is TGTGCCAGCAGCTCAACGGGACAGGGGACCACTGAAGCTTTCTTT.

The rearrangement links TRBV4-1 to TRBJ1-2; 8 bases map to TRBD1. Germline lookup yields CDR1 MGHRA and CDR2 YSYEKL. The junction had 17 bases not matched to a gene; V was cut back by 5 bases and J by 3 bases. The CDR3 is made up of 18 amino acids. The CDR3: CASSSILQVPGGYYGYTF. In DNA form, the CDR3 reads TGCGCCAGCAGCTCTATTCTCCAAGTTCCAGGGGGCTACTATGGCTACACCTTC.

The rearrangement joins TRBV11-2 to TRBJ2-7; 8 positions agree with TRBD2. V lost 2 bases, J lost 2 bases, and 5 bases stayed unmatched. Germline CDR1 reads SGHAT; CDR2 reads FQNNGV. The CDR3 extends over 15 amino acids. CDR3: CASSLSSGAAYEQYF. The CDR3 DNA is TGTGCCAGCAGCTTAAGTAGCGGGGCCGCCTACGAGCAGTACTTC.

The CDR3 region has the DNA TGTGCCAGCAGTGAAAGAACGGGGGGAAATCAGCCCCAGCATTTT. Amino acids: CASSERTGGNQPQHF. The chain carries TRBV2 and TRBJ1-5; the D gene is possibly TRBD1 (5 bases). V gave up 2 bases and J gave up 4 bases, with 12 bases separating them. Germline V lookup: CDR1 SNHLY, CDR2 FYNNEI. This CDR3 comprises 15 residues.

The chain is built from TRBV2 and TRBJ2-2, with 9 positions matching TRBD2. Germline assignment: CDR1 SNHLY and CDR2 FYNNEI. V dropped 6 bases and J dropped 6; count of bases not matched to a gene: 8. The CDR3 consists of 15 residues. The CDR3 coding sequence is TGTGCCAGCAGCGGTAGCGGGAGTTTTCCCGGGGAGCTGTTTTTT. Translating it yields CASSGSGSFPGELFF. The full variable domain, in which reference TRBV2 and TRBJ2-2 provide the parts outside the CDR3, is EPEVTQTPSHQVTQMGQEVILRCVPISNHLYFYWYRQILGQKVEFLVSFYNNEISEKSEIFDDQFSVERPDGSNFTLKIRSTKLEDSAMYFCASSGSGSFPGELFFGEGSRLTVL.

The chain has TRBV28 and TRBJ1-5; D ambiguous. CDR1 and CDR2 from the germline V gene are MDHEN and SYDVKM. V lost 2 bases, J lost 0 bases, and 8 bases lay in between. This CDR3 contains 15 residues. In DNA form, the CDR3 reads TGTGCCAGCAGTTTACTAGACCTTAGCAATCAGCCCCAGCATTTT. Protein sequence: CASSLLDLSNQPQHF.

This chain uses TRBV4-1 with TRBJ2-7; TRBD2 matches at 10 bases. Germline values: CDR1 MGHRA, CDR2 YSYEKL. This CDR3 is built from 14 residues. Trimming cost V 4 bases and J 7 bases; bases outside gene matches: 7. This CDR3 reads CASSLLAGSREQYF. The CDR3 region has the DNA TGCGCCAGCAGCCTACTAGCGGGGTCGAGGGAGCAGTACTTC.